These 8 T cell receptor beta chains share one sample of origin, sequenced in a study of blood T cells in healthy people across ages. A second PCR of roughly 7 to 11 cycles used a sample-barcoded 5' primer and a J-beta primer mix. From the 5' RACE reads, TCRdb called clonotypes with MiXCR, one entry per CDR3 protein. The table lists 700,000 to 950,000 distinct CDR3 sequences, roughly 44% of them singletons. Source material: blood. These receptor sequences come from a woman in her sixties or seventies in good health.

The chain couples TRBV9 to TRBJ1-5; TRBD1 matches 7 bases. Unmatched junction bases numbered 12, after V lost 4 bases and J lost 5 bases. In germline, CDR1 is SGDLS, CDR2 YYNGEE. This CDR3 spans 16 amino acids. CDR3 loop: CASSPSAGGSYQPQHF. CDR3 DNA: TGTGCCAGCAGCCCATCAGCAGGGGGTTCCTATCAGCCCCAGCATTTT.

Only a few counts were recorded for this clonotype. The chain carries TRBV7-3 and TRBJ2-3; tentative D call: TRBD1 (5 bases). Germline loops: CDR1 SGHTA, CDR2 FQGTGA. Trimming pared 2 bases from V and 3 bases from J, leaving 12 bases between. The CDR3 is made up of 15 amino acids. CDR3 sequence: CASSLGIQETDTQYF. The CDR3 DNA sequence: TGTGCCAGCAGCTTAGGCATACAGGAGACAGATACGCAGTATTTT.

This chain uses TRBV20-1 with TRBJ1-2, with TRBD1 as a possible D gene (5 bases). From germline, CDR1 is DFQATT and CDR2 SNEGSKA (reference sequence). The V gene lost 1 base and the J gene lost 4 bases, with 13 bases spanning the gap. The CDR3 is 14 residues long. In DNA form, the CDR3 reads TGCAGTGCTAGAGCCCTGACAGTCTTCTATGGCTACACCTTC. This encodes CSARALTVFYGYTF.

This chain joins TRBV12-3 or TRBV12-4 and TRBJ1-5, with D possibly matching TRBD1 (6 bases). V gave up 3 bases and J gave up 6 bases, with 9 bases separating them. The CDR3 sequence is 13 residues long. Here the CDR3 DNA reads TGTGCCAGCAGTTTTGACAGGACTCAGCCCCAGCATTTT. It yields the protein CASSFDRTQPQHF.

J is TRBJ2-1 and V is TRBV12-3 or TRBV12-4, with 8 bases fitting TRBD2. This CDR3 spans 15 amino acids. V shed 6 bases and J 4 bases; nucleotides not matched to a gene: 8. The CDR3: CASSASGGVYNEQFF. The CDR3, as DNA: TGTGCCAGCAGCGCGAGCGGGGGAGTGTACAATGAGCAGTTCTTC.

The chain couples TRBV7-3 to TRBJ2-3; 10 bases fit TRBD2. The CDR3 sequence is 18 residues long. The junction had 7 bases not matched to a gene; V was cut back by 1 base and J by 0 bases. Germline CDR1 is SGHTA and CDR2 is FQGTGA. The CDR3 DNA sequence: TGTGCCAGCAGCTTAATACCCCCGACTAGCGGGAGCACAGATACGCAGTATTTT. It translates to CASSLIPPTSGSTDTQYF. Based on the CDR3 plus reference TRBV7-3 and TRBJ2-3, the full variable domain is GAGVSQTPSNKVTEKGKYVELRCDPISGHTALYWYRQSLGQGPEFLIYFQGTGAADDSGLPNDRFFAVRPEGSVSTLKIQRTERGDSAVYLCASSLIPPTSGSTDTQYFGPGTRLTVL.

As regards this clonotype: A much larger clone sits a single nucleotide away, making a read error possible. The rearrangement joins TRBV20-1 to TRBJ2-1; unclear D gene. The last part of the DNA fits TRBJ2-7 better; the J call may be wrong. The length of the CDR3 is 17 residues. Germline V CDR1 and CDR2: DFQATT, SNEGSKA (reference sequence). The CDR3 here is CSALTNLAGSSYNEQYF. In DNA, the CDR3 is TGCAGTGCTTTGACCAATTTAGCCGGCAGCTCCTACAATGAGCAGTACTTC.

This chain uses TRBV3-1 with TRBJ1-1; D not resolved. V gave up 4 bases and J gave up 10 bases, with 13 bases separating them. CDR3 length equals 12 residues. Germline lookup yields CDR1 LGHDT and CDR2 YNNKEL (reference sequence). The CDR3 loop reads CASSPGRNGAFF. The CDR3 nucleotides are TGTGCCAGCAGCCCCGGACGGAATGGAGCTTTCTTT. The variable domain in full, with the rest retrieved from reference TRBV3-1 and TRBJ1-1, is DTAVSQTPKYLVTQMGNDKSIKCEQNLGHDTMYWYKQDSKKFLKIMFSYNNKELIINETVPNRFSPKSPDKAHLNLHINSLELGDSAVYFCASSPGRNGAFFGQGTRLTVV.